The clone carrying this TCR beta chain was seen more than once but under ten times. This specimen belongs to a study of identical twins. TCRdb reprocessed the 5' RACE reads with MiXCR, giving one entry per CDR3 protein. The profile covers under 900,000 distinct CDR3 sequences, with more than 9% appearing a single time and about 1.5% taken by the ten largest. J gave up 2 bases and V 9 bases, and 5 bases lay outside the gene matches. Germline-derived CDR1 and CDR2 are ENHRY and SYGVKD. The CDR3 totals 13 residues. This sample was shared with a second study, whose subject was yellow fever vaccine responses in identical twins.

This TCR was sampled from a woman aged 18 to 35 in good health. This chain links TRBV10-3 with TRBJ2-3; TRBD1 matches 7 bases. Input material: PBMCs. This CDR3 reads CAMTGSNTDTQYF. For the CDR3, the DNA is TGTGCCATGACAGGGTCCAACACAGATACGCAGTATTTT.